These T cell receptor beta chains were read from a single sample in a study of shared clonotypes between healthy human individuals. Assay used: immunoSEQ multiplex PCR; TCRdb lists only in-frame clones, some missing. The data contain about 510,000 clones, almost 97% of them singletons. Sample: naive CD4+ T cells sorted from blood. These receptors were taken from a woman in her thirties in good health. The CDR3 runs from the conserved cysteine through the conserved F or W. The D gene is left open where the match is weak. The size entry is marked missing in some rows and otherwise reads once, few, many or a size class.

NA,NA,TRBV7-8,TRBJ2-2,TGTGCCAGCAGCTTATTAAGGGGCGTTAACACCGGGGAGCTGTTTTTT,CASSLLRGVNTGELFF
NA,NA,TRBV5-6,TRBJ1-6,TGTGCCAGCAGCTTGAGCTCCTATAATTCACCCCTCCACTTT,CASSLSSYNSPLHF
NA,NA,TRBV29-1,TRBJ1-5,TGCAGCGTTGGAGAAAATCAGCCCCAGCATTTT,CSVGENQPQHF
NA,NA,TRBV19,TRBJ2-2,TGTGCCACGCAACGGAGAGGGCCGAGCACCGGGGAGCTGTTTTTT,CATQRRGPSTGELFF
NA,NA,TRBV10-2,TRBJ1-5,TGCGCCAGCAGTGACCCCGAGGAGAGGGGAAGCAATCAGCCCCAGCATTTT,CASSDPEERGSNQPQHF
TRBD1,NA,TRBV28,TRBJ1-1,TGTGCCAGCAGTACACAGGGGAAGCCGAACACTGAAGCTTTCTTT,CASSTQGKPNTEAFF
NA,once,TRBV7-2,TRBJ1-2,TGTGCCAGCAGCTTAGGGCGCCCGTATGGCTACACCTTC,CASSLGRPYGYTF
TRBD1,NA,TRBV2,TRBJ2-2,TGTGCCAGCAGTGAGACAGGGATCACCGGGGAGCTGTTTTTT,CASSETGITGELFF
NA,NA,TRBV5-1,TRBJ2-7,TGCGCCAGCAGCTTGCGCCAGGGAAGGGTCGAGCAGTACTTC,CASSLRQGRVEQYF
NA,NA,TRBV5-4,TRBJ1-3,TGTGCCAGCAGCTTGGCCCGCGGGGGTGCTGGAAACACCATATATTTT,CASSLARGGAGNTIYF
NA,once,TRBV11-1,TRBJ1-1,TGTGCCAGCAGCAGCAGGGGTTTTAGGAACACTGAAGCTTTCTTT,CASSSRGFRNTEAFF
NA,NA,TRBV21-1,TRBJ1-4,TGTGCCAGCAGCAAAACCCCCCAGGGGAGGCAGGCTAATGAAAAACTGTTTTTT,CASSKTPQGRQANEKLFF
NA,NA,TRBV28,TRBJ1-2,TGTGCCAGCAGCTCAGGGGTGGGTGGCTACACCTTC,CASSSGVGGYTF
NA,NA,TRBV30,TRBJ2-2,TGTGCCTGGAGCGCTACAGGTACCGGGGAGCTGTTTTTT,CAWSATGTGELFF
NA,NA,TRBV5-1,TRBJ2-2,TGCGCCAGCAGCTTGGACAGGAGATTCACCGGGGAGCTGTTTTTT,CASSLDRRFTGELFF
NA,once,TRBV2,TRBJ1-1,TGTGCCAGCACTTTAGGATCAATGAACACTGAAGCTTTCTTT,CASTLGSMNTEAFF
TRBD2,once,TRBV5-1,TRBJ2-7,TGCGCCAGCAGCATGGGACTAGCGGGTAACGAGCAGTACTTC,CASSMGLAGNEQYF
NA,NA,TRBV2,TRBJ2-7,TGTGCCAGCAGTGAAGCGCTTCTTGGCGGCTACGAGCAGTACTTC,CASSEALLGGYEQYF
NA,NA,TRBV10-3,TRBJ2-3,TGTGCCATCAGTTGGGACATTAATACGCAGTATTTT,CAISWDINTQYF
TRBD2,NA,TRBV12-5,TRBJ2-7,TGTGCTAGTAGCCGCGGGGGGCGTCTCGCCGACGAGCAGTACTTC,CASSRGGRLADEQYF
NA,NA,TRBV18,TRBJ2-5,TGTGCCAGCTCACTCGGACAAGAGACCCAGTACTTC,CASSLGQETQYF
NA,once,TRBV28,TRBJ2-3,TGTGCCAGCAGTCCTCTTCGACAATCAGCAGATACGCAGTATTTT,CASSPLRQSADTQYF
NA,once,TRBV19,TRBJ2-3,TGTGCCAGTAGTACTCCGTCACGGGCGGATAGCACAGATACGCAGTATTTT,CASSTPSRADSTDTQYF
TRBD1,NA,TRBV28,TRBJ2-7,TGTGCCAGCAGTGAAATGACAGGGGGCGCCTACGAGCAGTACTTC,CASSEMTGGAYEQYF
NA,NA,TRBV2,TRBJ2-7,TGTGCCAGCCCCCATACAGGAATGTCCTACGAGCAGTACTTC,CASPHTGMSYEQYF
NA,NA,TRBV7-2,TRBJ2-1,TGTGCCAGCAGCTTAGATACCGGCCGAGAGCAGTTCTTC,CASSLDTGREQFF
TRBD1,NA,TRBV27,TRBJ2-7,TGTGCCAGCAGTACGAACCGGGACAGGGTATCCTACGAGCAGTACTTC,CASSTNRDRVSYEQYF
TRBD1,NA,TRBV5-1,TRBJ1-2,TGCGCCAGCAGCTTGGGGACAGGAGTCTCTCCCTATGGCTACACCTTC,CASSLGTGVSPYGYTF
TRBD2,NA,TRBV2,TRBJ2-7,TGTGCCAGCAGTGATGGACTAGCGGGAGGGGACGAGCAGTACTTC,CASSDGLAGGDEQYF
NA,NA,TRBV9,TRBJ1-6,TGTGCCAGCAGCGGGGGAGGCTCCTATAATTCACCCCTCCACTTT,CASSGGGSYNSPLHF
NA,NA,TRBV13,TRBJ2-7,TGTGCCAGCAGCTTAGTTAAGTCCGAGCAGTACTTC,CASSLVKSEQYF
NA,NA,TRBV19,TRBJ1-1,TGTGCCAGTAGTAAGGCACAGGGCACGAACACTGAAGCTTTCTTT,CASSKAQGTNTEAFF
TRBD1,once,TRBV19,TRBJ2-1,TGTGCCAGTAGTACCCGAACAGGGGCGACTTACAATGAGCAGTTCTTC,CASSTRTGATYNEQFF
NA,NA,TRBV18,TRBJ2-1,TGTGCCAGCTCACTTCTGGCGGGGAGCTCCTACAATGAGCAGTTCTTC,CASSLLAGSSYNEQFF
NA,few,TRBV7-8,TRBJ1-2,TGTGCCAGCAGCCCGTGGAGCGTCTATGGCTACACCTTC,CASSPWSVYGYTF
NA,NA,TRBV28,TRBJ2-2,TGTGCCAGCTACAGGACCACCGGGGAGCTGTTTTTT,CASYRTTGELFF
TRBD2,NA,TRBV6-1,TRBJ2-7,TGTGCCAGCACCTCGACTAGCGGGAAGGGCGAGCAGTACTTC,CASTSTSGKGEQYF
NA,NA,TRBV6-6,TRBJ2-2,TGTGCCAGCAGTTACGAGGGGCACGGGGAGCTGTTTTTT,CASSYEGHGELFF
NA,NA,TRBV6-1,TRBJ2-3,TGTGCCAGCAGTGAAGCTCCGCTAGCCTCAGATACGCAGTATTTT,CASSEAPLASDTQYF
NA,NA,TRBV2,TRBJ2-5,TGTGCCAGCAGTGGTGGGACAACCACCCGAGGGGAGACCCAGTACTTC,CASSGGTTTRGETQYF
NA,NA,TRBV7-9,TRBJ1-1,TGTGCCAGCAGCAACAACTGGGCCGAGGCTGAAGCTTTCTTT,CASSNNWAEAEAFF